This TCR beta chain was identified in a study of CD8 T cells in Susac syndrome. Overall study context: Treatment at blood withdrawal was none, corticosteroids, or intravenous immunoglobulin alone in Susac syndrome patients.

CDR1 MNHEY and CDR2 SVGAGI come from the germline V gene. This CDR3 spans 13 amino acids. Trimming took 8 bases from V and 4 from J, leaving 14 bases between them. An input of about 0.5 to 1 ug of RNA was subjected to reverse transcription using random hexamers. Multiplex PCR with immunoSEQ amplified the TCR beta CDR3 across 54 Vbeta and 13 Jbeta. One entry per CDR3 protein, called by TCRdb with MiXCR from the immunoSEQ multiplex PCR reads. The repertoire includes 150,000 to 200,000 distinct CDR3 sequences, more than 95% of them detected once, and less than 0.15% sits in the top ten. The chain has TRBV6-5 and TRBJ1-1, with TRBD1 as a possible D gene (5 bases). Sequencing was carried out using CD4+ T cells from PBMCs. The TCR originated in a human donor with Susac syndrome. In nucleotides, the CDR3 is TGTGCCAGCGGAAGAGGGGAGCGCACTGAAGCTTTCTTT. Residues: CASGRGERTEAFF.